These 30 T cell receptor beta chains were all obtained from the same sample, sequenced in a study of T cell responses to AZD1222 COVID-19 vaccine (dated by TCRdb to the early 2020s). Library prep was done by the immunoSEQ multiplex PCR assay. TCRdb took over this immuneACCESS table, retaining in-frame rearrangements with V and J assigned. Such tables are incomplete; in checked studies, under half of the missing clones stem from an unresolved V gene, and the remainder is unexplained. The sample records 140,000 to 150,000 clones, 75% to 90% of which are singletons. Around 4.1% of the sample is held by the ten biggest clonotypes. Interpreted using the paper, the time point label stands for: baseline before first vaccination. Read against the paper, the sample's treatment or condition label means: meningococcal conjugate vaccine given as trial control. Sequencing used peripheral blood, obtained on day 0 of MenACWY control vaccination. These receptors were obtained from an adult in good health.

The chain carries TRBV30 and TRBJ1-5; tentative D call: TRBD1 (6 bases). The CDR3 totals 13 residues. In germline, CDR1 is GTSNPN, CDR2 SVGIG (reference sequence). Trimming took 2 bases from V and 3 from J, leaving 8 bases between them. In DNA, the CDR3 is TGTGCCTGGAGTAGGGACAACAATCAGCCCCAGCATTTT. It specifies CAWSRDNNQPQHF.

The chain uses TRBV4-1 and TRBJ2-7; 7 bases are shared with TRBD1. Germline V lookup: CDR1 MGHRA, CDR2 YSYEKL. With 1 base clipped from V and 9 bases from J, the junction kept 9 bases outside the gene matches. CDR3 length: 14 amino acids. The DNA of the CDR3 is TGCGCCAGCAGCCAAGCCCGGGACAGCGTAGGGCAGTACTTC. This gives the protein CASSQARDSVGQYF.

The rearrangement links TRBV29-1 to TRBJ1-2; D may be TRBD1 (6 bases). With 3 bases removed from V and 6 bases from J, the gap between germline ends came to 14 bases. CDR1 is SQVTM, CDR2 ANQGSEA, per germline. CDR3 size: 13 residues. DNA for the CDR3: TGCAGCGTTGATTCGGGGGGCCGGGATGGCTACACCTTC. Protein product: CSVDSGGRDGYTF.

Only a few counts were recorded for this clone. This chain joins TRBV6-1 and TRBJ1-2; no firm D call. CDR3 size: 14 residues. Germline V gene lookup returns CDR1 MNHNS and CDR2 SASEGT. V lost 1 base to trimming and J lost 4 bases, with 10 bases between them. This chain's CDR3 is CASSEGEGGYGYTF. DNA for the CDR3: TGTGCCAGCAGTGAAGGGGAGGGAGGCTATGGCTACACCTTC.

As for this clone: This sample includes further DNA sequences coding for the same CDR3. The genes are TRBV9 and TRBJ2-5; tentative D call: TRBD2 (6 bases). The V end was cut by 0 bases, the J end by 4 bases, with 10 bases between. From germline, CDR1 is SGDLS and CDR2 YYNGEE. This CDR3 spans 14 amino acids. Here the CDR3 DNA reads TGTGCCAGCAGCGTAGGTGGGGGAGGAGAGACCCAGTACTTC. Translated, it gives CASSVGGGGETQYF. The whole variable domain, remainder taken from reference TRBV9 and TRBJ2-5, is DSGVTQTPKHLITATGQRVTLRCSPRSGDLSVYWYQQSLDQGLQFLIQYYNGEERAKGNILERFSAQQFPDLHSELNLSSLELGDSALYFCASSVGGGGETQYFGPGTRLLVL.

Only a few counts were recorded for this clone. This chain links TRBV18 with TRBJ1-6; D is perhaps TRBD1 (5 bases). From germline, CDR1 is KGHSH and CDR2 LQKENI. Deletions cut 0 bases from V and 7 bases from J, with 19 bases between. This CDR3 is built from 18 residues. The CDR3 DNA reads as TGTGCCAGCTCACCACCGAACAGCCGCGCCAAGGGGAATTCACCCCTCCACTTT. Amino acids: CASSPPNSRAKGNSPLHF. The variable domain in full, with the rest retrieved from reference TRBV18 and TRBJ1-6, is NAGVMQNPRHLVRRRGQEARLRCSPMKGHSHVYWYRQLPEEGLKFMVYLQKENIIDESGMPKERFSAEFPKEGPSILRIQQVVRGDSAAYFCASSPPNSRAKGNSPLHFGNGTRLTVT.

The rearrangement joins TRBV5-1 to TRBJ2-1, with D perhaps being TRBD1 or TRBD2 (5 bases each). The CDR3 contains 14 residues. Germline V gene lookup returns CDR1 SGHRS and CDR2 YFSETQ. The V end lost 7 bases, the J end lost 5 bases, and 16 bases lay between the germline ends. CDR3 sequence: CASQGGQGHNEQFF. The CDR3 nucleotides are TGCGCCAGCCAAGGAGGACAAGGGCACAATGAGCAGTTCTTC.

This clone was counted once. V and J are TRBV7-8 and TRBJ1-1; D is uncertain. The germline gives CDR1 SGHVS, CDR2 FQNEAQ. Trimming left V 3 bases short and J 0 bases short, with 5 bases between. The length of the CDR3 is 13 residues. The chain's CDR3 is CASSFNMNTEAFF. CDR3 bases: TGTGCCAGCAGCTTTAACATGAACACTGAAGCTTTCTTT.

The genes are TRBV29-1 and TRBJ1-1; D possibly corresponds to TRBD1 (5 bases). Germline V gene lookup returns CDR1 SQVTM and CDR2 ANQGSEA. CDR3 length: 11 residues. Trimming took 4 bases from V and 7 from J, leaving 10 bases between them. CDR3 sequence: CSVVRTNEAFF. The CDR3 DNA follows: TGCAGCGTTGTCCGGACAAATGAAGCTTTCTTT.

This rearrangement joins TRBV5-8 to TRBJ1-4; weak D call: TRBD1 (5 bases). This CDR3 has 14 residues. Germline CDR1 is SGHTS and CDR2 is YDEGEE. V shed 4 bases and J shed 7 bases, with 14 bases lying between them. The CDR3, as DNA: TGTGCCAGCAGCCGCGGGACCGGCGGTGAAAAACTGTTTTTT. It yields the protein CASSRGTGGEKLFF. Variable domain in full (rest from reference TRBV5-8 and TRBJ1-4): EAGVTQSPTHLIKTRGQQATLRCSPISGHTSVYWYQQALGLGLQFLLWYDEGEERNRGNFPPRFSGRQFPNYSSELNVNALELEDSALYLCASSRGTGGEKLFFGSGTQLSVL.

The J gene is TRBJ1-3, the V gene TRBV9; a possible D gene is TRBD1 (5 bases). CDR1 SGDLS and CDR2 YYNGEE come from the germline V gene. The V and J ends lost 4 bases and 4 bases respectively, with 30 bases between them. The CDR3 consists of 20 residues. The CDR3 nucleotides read TGTGCCAGCAGCTTCCCCCGCATGGGACCCCAGACGGGGGGAGGAAACACCATATATTTT. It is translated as CASSFPRMGPQTGGGNTIYF. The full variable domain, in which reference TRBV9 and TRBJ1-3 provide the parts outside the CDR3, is DSGVTQTPKHLITATGQRVTLRCSPRSGDLSVYWYQQSLDQGLQFLIQYYNGEERAKGNILERFSAQQFPDLHSELNLSSLELGDSALYFCASSFPRMGPQTGGGNTIYFGEGSWLTVV.

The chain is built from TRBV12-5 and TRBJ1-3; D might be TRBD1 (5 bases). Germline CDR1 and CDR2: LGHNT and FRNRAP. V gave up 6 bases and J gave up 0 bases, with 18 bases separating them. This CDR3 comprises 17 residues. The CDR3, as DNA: TGTGCTAGTGGAGAAGGGCAACACAGGAACTCTGGAAACACCATATATTTT. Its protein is CASGEGQHRNSGNTIYF.

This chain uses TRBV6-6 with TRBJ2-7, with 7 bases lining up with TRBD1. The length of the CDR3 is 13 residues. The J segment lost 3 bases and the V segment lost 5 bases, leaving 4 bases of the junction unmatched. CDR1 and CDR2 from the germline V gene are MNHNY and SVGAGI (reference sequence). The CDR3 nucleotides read TGTGCCAGCAGTCGGGACAGCTACTACGAGCAGTACGTC. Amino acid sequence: CASSRDSYYEQYV.

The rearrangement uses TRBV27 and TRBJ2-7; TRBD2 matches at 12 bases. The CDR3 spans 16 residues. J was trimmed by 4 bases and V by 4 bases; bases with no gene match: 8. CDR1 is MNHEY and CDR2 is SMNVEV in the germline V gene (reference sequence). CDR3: CASSSPRTSGVYEQYF. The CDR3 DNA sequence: TGTGCCAGCAGTTCGCCACGGACTAGCGGGGTTTACGAGCAGTACTTC.

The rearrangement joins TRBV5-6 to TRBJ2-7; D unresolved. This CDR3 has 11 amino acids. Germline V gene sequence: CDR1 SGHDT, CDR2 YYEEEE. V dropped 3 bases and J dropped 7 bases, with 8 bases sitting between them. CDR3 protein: CASSYSREQYF. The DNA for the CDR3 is TGTGCCAGCAGCTATTCGCGTGAGCAGTACTTC. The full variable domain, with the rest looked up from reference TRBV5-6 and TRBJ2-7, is DAGVTQSPTHLIKTRGQQVTLRCSPKSGHDTVSWYQQALGQGPQFIFQYYEEEERQRGNFPDRFSGHQFPNYSSELNVNALLLGDSALYLCASSYSREQYFGPGTRLTVT.

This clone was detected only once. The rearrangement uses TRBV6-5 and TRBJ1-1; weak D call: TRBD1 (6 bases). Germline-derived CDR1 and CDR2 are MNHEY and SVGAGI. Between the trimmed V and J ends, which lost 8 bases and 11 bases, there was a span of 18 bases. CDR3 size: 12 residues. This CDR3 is CASFSQGPGAFF. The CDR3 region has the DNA TGTGCCAGCTTTTCACAGGGACCGGGCGCTTTCTTT.

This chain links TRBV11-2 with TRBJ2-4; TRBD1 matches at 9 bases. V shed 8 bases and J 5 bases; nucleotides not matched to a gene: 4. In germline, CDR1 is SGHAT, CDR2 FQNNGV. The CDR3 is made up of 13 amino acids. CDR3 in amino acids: CASRRTGENIQYF. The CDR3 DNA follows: TGTGCCAGCCGAAGGACAGGGGAAAACATTCAGTACTTC.

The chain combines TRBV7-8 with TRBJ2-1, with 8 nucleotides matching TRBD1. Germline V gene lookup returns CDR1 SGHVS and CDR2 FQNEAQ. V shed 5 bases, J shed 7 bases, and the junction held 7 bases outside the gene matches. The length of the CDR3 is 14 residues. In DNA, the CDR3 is TGTGCCAGCAGCCGACAGGACAGGGTAAATGAGCAGTTCTTC. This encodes CASSRQDRVNEQFF.

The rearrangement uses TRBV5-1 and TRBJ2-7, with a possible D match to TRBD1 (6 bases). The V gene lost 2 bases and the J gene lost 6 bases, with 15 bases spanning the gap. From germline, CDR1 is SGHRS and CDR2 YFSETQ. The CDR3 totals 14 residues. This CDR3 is CASSFHRESPEQYF. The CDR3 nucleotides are TGCGCCAGCAGCTTCCACAGGGAGTCGCCCGAGCAGTACTTC.

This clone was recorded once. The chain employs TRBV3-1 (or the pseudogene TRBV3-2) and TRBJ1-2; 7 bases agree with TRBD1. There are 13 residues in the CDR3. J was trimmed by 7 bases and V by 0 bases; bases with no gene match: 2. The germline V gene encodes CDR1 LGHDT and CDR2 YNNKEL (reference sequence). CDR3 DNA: TGTGCCAGCAGCCAAGAACAGGGGAGTGGCTACACCTTC. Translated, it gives CASSQEQGSGYTF.

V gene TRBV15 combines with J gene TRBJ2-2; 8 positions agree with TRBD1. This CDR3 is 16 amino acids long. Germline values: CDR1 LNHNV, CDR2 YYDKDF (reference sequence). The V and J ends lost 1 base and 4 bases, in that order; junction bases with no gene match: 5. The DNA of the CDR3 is TGTGCCACCAGCAGAGGTGGACAGGGACGCACCGGGGAGCTGTTTTTT. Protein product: CATSRGGQGRTGELFF.

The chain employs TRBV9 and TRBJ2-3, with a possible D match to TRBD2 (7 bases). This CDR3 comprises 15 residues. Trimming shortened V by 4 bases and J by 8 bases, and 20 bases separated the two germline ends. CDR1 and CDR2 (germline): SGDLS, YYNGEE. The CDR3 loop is CASSIEGGPSVTQYF. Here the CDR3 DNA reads TGTGCCAGCAGCATAGAGGGGGGGCCGTCGGTTACGCAGTATTTT.

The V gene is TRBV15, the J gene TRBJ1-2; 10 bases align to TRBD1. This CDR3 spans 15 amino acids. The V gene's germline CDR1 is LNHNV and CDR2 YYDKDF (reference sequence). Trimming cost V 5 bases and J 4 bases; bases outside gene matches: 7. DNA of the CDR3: TGTGCCACCAGCGGACCGGGACAGGGGTCCTATGGCTACACCTTC. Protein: CATSGPGQGSYGYTF. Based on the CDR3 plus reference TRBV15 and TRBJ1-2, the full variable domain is DAMVIQNPRYQVTQFGKPVTLSCSQTLNHNVMYWYQQKSSQAPKLLFHYYDKDFNNEADTPDNFQSRRPNTSFCFLDIRSPGLGDTAMYLCATSGPGQGSYGYTFGSGTRLTVV.

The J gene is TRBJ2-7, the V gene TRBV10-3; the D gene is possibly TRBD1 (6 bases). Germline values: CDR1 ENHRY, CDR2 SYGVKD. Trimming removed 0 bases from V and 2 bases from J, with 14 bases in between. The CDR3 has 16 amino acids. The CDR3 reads CAISESKGHMPYEQYF. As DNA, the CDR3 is TGTGCCATCAGTGAGTCGAAGGGACACATGCCCTACGAGCAGTACTTC.

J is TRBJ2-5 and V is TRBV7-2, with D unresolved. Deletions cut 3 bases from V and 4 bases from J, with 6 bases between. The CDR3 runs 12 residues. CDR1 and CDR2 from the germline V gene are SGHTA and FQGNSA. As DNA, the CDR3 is TGTGCCAGCAGCTTGGAACGAGAGACCCAGTACTTC. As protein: CASSLERETQYF.

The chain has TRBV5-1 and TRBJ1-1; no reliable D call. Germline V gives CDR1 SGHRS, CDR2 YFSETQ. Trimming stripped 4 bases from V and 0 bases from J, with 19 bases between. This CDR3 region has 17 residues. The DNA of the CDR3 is TGCGCCAGCAGCCCCGGTTCAACGCGGCAGATGAACACTGAAGCTTTCTTT. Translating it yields CASSPGSTRQMNTEAFF. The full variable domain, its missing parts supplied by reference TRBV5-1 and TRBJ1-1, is KAGVTQTPRYLIKTRGQQVTLSCSPISGHRSVSWYQQTPGQGLQFLFEYFSETQRNKGNFPGRFSGRQFSNSRSEMNVSTLELGDSALYLCASSPGSTRQMNTEAFFGQGTRLTVV.

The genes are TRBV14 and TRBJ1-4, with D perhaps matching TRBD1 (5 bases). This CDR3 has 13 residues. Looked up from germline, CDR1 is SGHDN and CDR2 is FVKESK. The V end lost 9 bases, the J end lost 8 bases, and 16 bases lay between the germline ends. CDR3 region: CASQGQVREKLFF. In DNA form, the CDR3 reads TGTGCCAGTCAAGGACAAGTAAGGGAAAAACTGTTTTTT. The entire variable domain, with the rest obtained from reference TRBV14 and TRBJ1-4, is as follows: EAGVTQFPSHSVIEKGQTVTLRCDPISGHDNLYWYRRVMGKEIKFLLHFVKESKQDESGMPNNRFLAERTGGTYSTLKVQPAELEDSGVYFCASQGQVREKLFFGSGTQLSVL.

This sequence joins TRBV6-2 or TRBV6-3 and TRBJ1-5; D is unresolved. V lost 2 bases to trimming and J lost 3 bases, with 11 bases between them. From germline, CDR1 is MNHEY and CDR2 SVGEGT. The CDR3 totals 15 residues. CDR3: CASSYAGTPNQPQHF. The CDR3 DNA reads TGTGCCAGCAGTTACGCGGGCACTCCCAATCAGCCCCAGCATTTT.

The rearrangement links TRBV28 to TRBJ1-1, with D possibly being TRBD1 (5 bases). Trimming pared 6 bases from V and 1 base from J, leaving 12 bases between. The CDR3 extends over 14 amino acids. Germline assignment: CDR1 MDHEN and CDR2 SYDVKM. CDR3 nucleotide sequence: TGTGCCAGCAGACTCGGGGGGACGAACACTGAAGCTTTCTTT. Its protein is CASRLGGTNTEAFF.

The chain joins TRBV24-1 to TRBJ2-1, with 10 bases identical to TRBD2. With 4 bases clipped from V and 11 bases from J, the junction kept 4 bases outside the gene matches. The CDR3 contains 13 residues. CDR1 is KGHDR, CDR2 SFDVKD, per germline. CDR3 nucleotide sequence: TGTGCCACCAGTGAACTTACTAGCGGGAAGCAGTTCTTC. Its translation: CATSELTSGKQFF.